These 2 T cell receptor beta chains came from one sample sequenced in a study of shared clonotypes between healthy human individuals. Sequencing used immunoSEQ multiplex PCR; TCRdb keeps in-frame clones, though not all of them. The sample lists approximately 88,000 clones; approximately 63% were seen once. The specimen was memory CD8+ T cells sorted from blood. Stated subset: CD45RO+ cells pooled with CCR7-negative TemRA cells. Source of these receptors: a man younger than 45 in good health.

Turning to this clone: Germline and junction disagree at one end, which may indicate a read error. The chain is built from TRBV28 and TRBJ2-3, with 12 bases aligning to TRBD2. This CDR3 has 15 residues. Germline CDR1 reads MDHEN; CDR2 reads SYDVKM. Here the CDR3 reads CASALTSGSRDTQYF. CDR3 DNA sequence: TGTGCCAGTGCACTGACTAGCGGGAGCAGAGATACGCAGTATTTT. The complete variable domain, with remaining parts taken from reference TRBV28 and TRBJ2-3, reads DVKVTQSSRYLVKRTGEKVFLECVQDMDHENMFWYRQDPGLGLRLIYFSYDVKMKEKGDIPEGYSVSREKKERFSLILESASTNQTSMYLCASALTSGSRDTQYFGPGTRLTVL.

This rearrangement joins TRBV5-1 to TRBJ2-5, with D perhaps given as TRBD1 or TRBD2 (5 bases each). Germline CDR1 is SGHRS and CDR2 is YFSETQ. CDR3 length equals 14 residues. Trimming pared 4 bases from V and 1 base from J, leaving 11 bases between. CDR3 region: CASSPGLLQETQYF. CDR3 nucleotides: TGCGCCAGCAGCCCGGGGCTCCTCCAAGAGACCCAGTACTTC.